This TCR beta chain was observed in a study of T cell responses to AZD1222 COVID-19 vaccine. Sequencing was performed with immunoSEQ multiplex PCR; in TCRdb, only in-frame clones are kept and a portion is missing. Of about 140,000 clones listed, about 90% are singletons. Germline V gives CDR1 LGHDT, CDR2 YNNKEL (reference sequence). The CDR3 is made up of 14 amino acids. The junction had 10 bases not matched to a gene; V was cut back by 4 bases and J by 10 bases. Regarding the study as a whole: The reported proportion of spike-specific TCRs targeting unmutated variant regions was nearly half. Vaccine-associated CD4 TCRs spanned spike, dominant at 160-218 and 743-854. Spike-specific TCR breadth and depth both grew after two AZD1222 doses.

Concerning this clone: What it binds is not known.

The sample here was peripheral blood, taken 28 days after the second AZD1222 dose. This sequence joins TRBV3-1 (or the pseudogene TRBV3-2) and TRBJ2-1, with 7 bases lining up with TRBD2. The sequence was obtained from an adult who received the AZD1222 COVID-19 vaccine. CDR3: CASSLAGVPREQFF. The CDR3 DNA follows: TGTGCCAGCAGCCTAGCGGGTGTCCCCCGAGAGCAGTTCTTC.